This paragraph reports one TCR beta chain. Germline loops: CDR1 SGHDN, CDR2 FVKESK. The CDR3 spans 19 residues. J gave up 2 bases and V 1 base, and 13 bases lay outside the gene matches. Sequencing was performed with immunoSEQ multiplex PCR; in TCRdb, only in-frame clones are kept and a portion is missing. The data show some 73,000 clones, 94% seen once. The sample is drawn from a study of control samples from healthy donors and cancer patients. The receptor's source is a woman between 40 and 55 years old in good health. The V and J genes are TRBV14 and TRBJ2-7; the match to TRBD2 covers 11 bases. Input material: blood. This CDR3 is CASSQVPGLAGPFPYEQYF. DNA of the CDR3: TGTGCCAGCAGCCAAGTCCCCGGACTAGCGGGCCCCTTCCCCTACGAGCAGTACTTC.